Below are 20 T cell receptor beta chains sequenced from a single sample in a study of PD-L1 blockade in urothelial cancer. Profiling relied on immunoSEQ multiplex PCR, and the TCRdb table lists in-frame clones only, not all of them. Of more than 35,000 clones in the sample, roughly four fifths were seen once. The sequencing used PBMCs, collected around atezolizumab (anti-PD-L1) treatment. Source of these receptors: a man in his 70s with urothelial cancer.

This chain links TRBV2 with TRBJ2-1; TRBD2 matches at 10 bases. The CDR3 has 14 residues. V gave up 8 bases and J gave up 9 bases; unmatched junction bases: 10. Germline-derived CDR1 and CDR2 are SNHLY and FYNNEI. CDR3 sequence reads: CASERAGGSGEQFF. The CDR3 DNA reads TGTGCCAGCGAACGAGCGGGAGGGTCGGGTGAGCAGTTCTTC. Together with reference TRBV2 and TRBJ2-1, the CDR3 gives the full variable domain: EPEVTQTPSHQVTQMGQEVILRCVPISNHLYFYWYRQILGQKVEFLVSFYNNEISEKSEIFDDQFSVERPDGSNFTLKIRSTKLEDSAMYFCASERAGGSGEQFFGPGTRLTVL.

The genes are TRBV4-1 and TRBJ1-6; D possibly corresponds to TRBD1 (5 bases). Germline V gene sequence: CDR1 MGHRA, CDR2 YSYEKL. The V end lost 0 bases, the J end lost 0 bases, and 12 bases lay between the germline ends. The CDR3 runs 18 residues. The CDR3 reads CASSQDWGSSSYNSPLHF. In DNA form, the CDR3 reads TGCGCCAGCAGCCAAGACTGGGGCAGCAGCTCCTATAATTCACCCCTCCACTTT.

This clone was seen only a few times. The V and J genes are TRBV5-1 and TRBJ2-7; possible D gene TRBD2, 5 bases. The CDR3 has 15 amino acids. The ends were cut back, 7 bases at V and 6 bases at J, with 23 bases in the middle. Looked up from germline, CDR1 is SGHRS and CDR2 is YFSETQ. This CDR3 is CASRSSVRGGGEQYF. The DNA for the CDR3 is TGCGCCAGCCGCTCGTCAGTCCGGGGTGGTGGCGAGCAGTACTTC.

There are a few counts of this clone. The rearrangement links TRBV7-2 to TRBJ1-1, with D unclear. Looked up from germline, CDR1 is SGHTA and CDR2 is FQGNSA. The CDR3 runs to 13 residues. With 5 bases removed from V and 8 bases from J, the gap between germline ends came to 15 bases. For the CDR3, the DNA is TGTGCCAGCAGCCTATCCGGCTACGGGGAAGCTTTCTTT. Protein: CASSLSGYGEAFF.

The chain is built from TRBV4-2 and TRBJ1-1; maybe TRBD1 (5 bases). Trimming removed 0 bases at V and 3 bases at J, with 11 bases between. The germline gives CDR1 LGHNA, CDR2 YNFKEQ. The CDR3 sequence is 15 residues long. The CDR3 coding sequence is TGTGCCAGCAGCCAAGAGGGGGGGGTAGACACTGAAGCTTTCTTT. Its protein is CASSQEGGVDTEAFF.

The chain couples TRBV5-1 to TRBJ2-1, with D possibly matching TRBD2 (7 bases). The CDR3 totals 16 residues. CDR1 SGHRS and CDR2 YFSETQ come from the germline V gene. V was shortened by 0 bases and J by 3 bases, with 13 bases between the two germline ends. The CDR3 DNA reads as TGCGCCAGCAGCTTGGAGGCAGGGGAGGGCTACAATGAGCAGTTCTTC. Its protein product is CASSLEAGEGYNEQFF.

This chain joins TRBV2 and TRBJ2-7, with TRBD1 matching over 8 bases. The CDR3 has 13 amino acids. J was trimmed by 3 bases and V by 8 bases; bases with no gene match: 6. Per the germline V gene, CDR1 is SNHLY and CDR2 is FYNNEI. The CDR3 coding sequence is TGTGCCAGCTCCCGTGACAGGGGCTACGAGCAGTACTTC. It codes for CASSRDRGYEQYF.

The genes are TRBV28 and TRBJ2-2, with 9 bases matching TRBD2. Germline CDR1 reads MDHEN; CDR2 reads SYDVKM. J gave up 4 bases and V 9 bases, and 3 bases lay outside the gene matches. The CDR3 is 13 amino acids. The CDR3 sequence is CASSGSPTGELFF. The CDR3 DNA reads TGTGCCAGTAGCGGGAGTCCCACCGGGGAGCTGTTTTTT.

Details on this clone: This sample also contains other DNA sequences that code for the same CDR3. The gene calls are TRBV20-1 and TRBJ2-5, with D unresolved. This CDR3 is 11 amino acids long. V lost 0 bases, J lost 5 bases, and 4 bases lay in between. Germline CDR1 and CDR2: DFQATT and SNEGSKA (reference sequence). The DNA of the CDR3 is TGCAGTGCTAGAGATGAGGAGACCCAGTACTTC. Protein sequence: CSARDEETQYF.

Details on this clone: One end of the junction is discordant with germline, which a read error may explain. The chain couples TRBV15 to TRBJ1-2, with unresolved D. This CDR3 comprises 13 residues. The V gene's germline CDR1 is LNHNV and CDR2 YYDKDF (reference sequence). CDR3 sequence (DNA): TGTGCCACCAGCGGAGACGGGATCTATGGCTACACCTTC. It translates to CATSGDGIYGYTF.

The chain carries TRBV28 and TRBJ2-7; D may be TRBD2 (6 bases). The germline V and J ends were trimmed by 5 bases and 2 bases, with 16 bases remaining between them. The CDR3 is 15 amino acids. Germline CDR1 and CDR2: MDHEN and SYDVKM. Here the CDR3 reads CASSAGTYDTYEQYF. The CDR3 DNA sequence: TGTGCCAGCAGTGCCGGGACTTATGATACCTACGAGCAGTACTTC.

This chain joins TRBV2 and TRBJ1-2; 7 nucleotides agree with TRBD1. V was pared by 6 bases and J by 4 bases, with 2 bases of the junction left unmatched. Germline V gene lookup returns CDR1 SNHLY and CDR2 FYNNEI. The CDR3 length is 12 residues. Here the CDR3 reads CASRQGIYGYTF. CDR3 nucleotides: TGTGCCAGCAGACAGGGGATCTATGGCTACACCTTC.

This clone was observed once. Written as DNA, the CDR3 is TGCGCCAGCAGCTTGTTGGGACAGGGGGTTTTGGCTTTCTTT. It translates to CASSLLGQGVLAFF. The chain is built from TRBV5-1 and TRBJ1-1; 11 bases agree with TRBD1. This CDR3 is built from 14 residues. Germline assignment: CDR1 SGHRS and CDR2 YFSETQ. The J segment lost 11 bases and the V segment lost 1 base, leaving 7 bases of the junction unmatched.

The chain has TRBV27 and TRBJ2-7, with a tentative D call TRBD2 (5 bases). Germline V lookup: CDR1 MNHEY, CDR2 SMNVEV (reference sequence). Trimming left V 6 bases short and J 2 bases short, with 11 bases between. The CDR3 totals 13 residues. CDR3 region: CASRAARAYEQYF. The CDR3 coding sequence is TGTGCCAGCAGGGCGGCGCGGGCCTACGAGCAGTACTTC.

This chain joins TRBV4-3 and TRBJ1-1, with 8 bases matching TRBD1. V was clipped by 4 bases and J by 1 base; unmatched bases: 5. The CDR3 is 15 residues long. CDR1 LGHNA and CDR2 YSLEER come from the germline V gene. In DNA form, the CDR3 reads TGCGCCAGCAGCCTCCGACAGGGGACGAACACTGAAGCTTTCTTT. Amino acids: CASSLRQGTNTEAFF.

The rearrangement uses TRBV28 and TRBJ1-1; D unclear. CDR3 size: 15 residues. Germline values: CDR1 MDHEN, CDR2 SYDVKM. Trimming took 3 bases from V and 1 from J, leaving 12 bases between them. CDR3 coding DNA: TGTGCCAGCAGTTTGGGCCGAATGACGAACACTGAAGCTTTCTTT. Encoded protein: CASSLGRMTNTEAFF.

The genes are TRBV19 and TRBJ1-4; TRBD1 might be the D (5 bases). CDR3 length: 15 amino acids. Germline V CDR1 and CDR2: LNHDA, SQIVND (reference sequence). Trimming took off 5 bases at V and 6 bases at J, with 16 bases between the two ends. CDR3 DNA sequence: TGTGCCAGTAGTGCCCTGACGGGGGTAGATGAAAAACTGTTTTTT. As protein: CASSALTGVDEKLFF.

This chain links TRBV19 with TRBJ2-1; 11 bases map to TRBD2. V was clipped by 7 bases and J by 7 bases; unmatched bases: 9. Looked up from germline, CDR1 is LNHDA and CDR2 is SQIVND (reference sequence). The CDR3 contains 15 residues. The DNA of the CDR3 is TGTGCCAGTATCAATAGCGGGGGGGCGGGGAATGAGCAGTTCTTC. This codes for CASINSGGAGNEQFF.

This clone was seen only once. The CDR3 spells CASTKAGAPEETQYF. The CDR3, as DNA: TGTGCCAGCACTAAGGCGGGAGCCCCTGAAGAGACCCAGTACTTC. V usage is TRBV5-8 and J usage is TRBJ2-5, with 7 bases aligning to TRBD2. The germline V gene encodes CDR1 SGHTS and CDR2 YDEGEE. V was pared by 6 bases and J by 3 bases, with 11 bases of the junction left unmatched. The CDR3 is made up of 15 amino acids. The whole variable domain, remainder taken from reference TRBV5-8 and TRBJ2-5, is EAGVTQSPTHLIKTRGQQATLRCSPISGHTSVYWYQQALGLGLQFLLWYDEGEERNRGNFPPRFSGRQFPNYSSELNVNALELEDSALYLCASTKAGAPEETQYFGPGTRLLVL.

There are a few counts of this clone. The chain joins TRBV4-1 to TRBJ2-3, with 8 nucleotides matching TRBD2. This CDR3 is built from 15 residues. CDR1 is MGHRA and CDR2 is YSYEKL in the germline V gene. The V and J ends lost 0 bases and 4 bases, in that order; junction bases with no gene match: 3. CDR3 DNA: TGCGCCAGCAGCCAAGATCGGGGGGGGGCAGATACGCAGTATTTT. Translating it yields CASSQDRGGADTQYF.